This entry lists 14 T cell receptor beta chains sequenced from one sample in a study of OX40 agonist ivuxolimab in advanced cancers. TCRdb's table, derived via immunoSEQ multiplex PCR, lists solely in-frame clones and lacks some. The table shows around 62,000 clones, with around 79% occurring only once. Source: CD4+ or CD8+ T cells sorted from blood, taken in a trial of the OX40 agonist ivuxolimab. Source of these receptors: an adult with an advanced solid tumor such as melanoma, head and neck, liver or kidney cancer.

The V and J genes are TRBV28 and TRBJ1-1, with D maybe TRBD1 (6 bases). Germline V gene data show CDR1 as MDHEN and CDR2 as SYDVKM. The CDR3 covers 14 residues. V lost 5 bases and J lost 3, with 13 bases in between. The DNA of the CDR3 is TGTGCCAGCAGTCCCACAGGGAGTGACACTGAAGCTTTCTTT. Its translation is CASSPTGSDTEAFF.

The V gene is TRBV6-5, the J gene TRBJ1-3, with 7 bases that match TRBD1. Unmatched junction bases numbered 5, after V lost 6 bases and J lost 0 bases. This CDR3 is 15 amino acids long. Germline V gene data show CDR1 as MNHEY and CDR2 as SVGAGI. Here the CDR3 DNA reads TGTGCCAGCAGCCTACAGGGGAACTCTGGAAACACCATATATTTT. Translation gives CASSLQGNSGNTIYF.

The sample holds a few counts of this clone. Other DNA sequences in this sample translate to the same CDR3. CDR3 DNA sequence: TGTGCCAGCTCACCCAGCACAGATACGCAGTATTTT. This encodes CASSPSTDTQYF. This chain uses TRBV18 with TRBJ2-3; D call uncertain. The CDR3 has 12 residues. V dropped 3 bases and J dropped 0 bases, with 1 base sitting between them. Germline-derived CDR1 and CDR2 are KGHSH and LQKENI.

The chain is built from TRBV28 and TRBJ1-2; D gene unclear. There are 12 residues in the CDR3. CDR1 and CDR2 (germline): MDHEN, SYDVKM. The V end was cut by 6 bases, the J end by 8 bases, with 13 bases between. The DNA of the CDR3 is TGTGCCAGCAGCCCGGGCCCCCGGGGCTACACCTTC. As protein: CASSPGPRGYTF.

Only one count was recorded for this clone. J is TRBJ2-5 and V is TRBV21-1; the table's D call TRBD2 went unverified against the DNA. TRBV21-1 constitutes a pseudogene. This CDR3 has 17 residues. CDR3 nucleotides: TGTGCCAGCAGCAATAGTCCCGGACTAGCGGCCTTAGAGACCCAGTACTTC. Residues: CASSNSPGLAALETQYF.

This clone was detected only a few times. The CDR3 here is CASSLGFGEPQHF. In DNA form, the CDR3 reads TGTGCCAGCAGCTTGGGTTTCGGTGAGCCCCAGCATTTT. The chain has TRBV5-6 and TRBJ1-5; no firm D call. CDR3 length: 13 residues. Germline V gene data show CDR1 as SGHDT and CDR2 as YYEEEE. V lost 0 bases and J 8 bases, leaving 9 bases between the germline ends.

The count of this clone is one. This chain connects TRBV6-5 to TRBJ1-1, with a possible D match to TRBD1 (5 bases). The ends were cut back, 2 bases at V and 2 bases at J, with 15 bases in the middle. The CDR3 is 16 amino acids. Germline CDR1 and CDR2: MNHEY and SVGAGI. The chain's CDR3 is CASSYVQGRKNTEAFF. The CDR3 bases are TGTGCCAGCAGTTACGTGCAGGGACGAAAAAACACTGAAGCTTTCTTT.

This clone has only one observation. The chain recombines TRBV2 with TRBJ2-3; perhaps D is TRBD1 or TRBD2 (6 bases each). The germline V gene encodes CDR1 SNHLY and CDR2 FYNNEI. Trimming left V 7 bases short and J 0 bases short, with 23 bases between. The CDR3 covers 18 residues. CDR3 in amino acids: CASTAFPPRGGSTDTQYF. The CDR3 DNA follows: TGTGCCAGCACTGCGTTTCCCCCTAGAGGGGGGAGCACAGATACGCAGTATTTT.

The rearrangement joins TRBV27 to TRBJ2-3; D not resolved. The CDR3 has 17 amino acids. Germline CDR1 is MNHEY and CDR2 is SMNVEV (reference sequence). Trimming took off 9 bases at V and 5 bases at J, with 27 bases between the two ends. CDR3 amino acids: CARTTSTDPTIGDTQYF. CDR3 in DNA: TGTGCCAGGACCACATCTACGGATCCGACGATCGGAGATACGCAGTATTTT.

The chain uses TRBV7-9 and TRBJ1-5; TRBD1 might be the D (6 bases). The V end was cut by 1 base, the J end by 2 bases, with 6 bases between. Per germline, CDR1 SEHNR and CDR2 FQNEAQ (reference sequence). The CDR3 totals 14 residues. CDR3 DNA: TGTGCCAGCAGCTTAGGACAGGGCAATCAGCCCCAGCATTTT. This encodes CASSLGQGNQPQHF.

The V gene is TRBV4-1, the J gene TRBJ1-2; tentative D call: TRBD1 (5 bases). Trimming took off 2 bases at V and 4 bases at J, with 20 bases between the two ends. The CDR3 runs 17 residues. Germline CDR1 reads MGHRA; CDR2 reads YSYEKL. CDR3 sequence (DNA): TGCGCCAGCAGCCAAATAACCACGGGACCGTCGTTCTATGGCTACACCTTC. It translates to CASSQITTGPSFYGYTF.

The J gene is TRBJ2-3, the V gene TRBV13; 10 bases are a match to TRBD2. Germline lookup yields CDR1 PRHDT and CDR2 FYEKMQ (reference sequence). The ends lost 5 bases at V and 1 base at J; junction bases unmatched: 3. CDR3 size: 15 residues. The DNA of the CDR3 is TGTGCCAGCAGCCCTAGCGGGAGTGGCACAGATACGCAGTATTTT. It specifies CASSPSGSGTDTQYF. Together with reference TRBV13 and TRBJ2-3, the CDR3 gives the full variable domain: AAGVIQSPRHLIKEKRETATLKCYPIPRHDTVYWYQQGPGQDPQFLISFYEKMQSDKGSIPDRFSAQQFSDYHSELNMSSLELGDSALYFCASSPSGSGTDTQYFGPGTRLTVL.

V is TRBV7-2 and J is TRBJ1-4; D is ambiguous. CDR1 SGHTA and CDR2 FQGNSA come from the germline V gene. The V end was cut by 4 bases, the J end by 0 bases, with 12 bases between. The CDR3 consists of 16 residues. The DNA for the CDR3 is TGTGCCAGCAGCTCCCAAGGACCTTCAACTAATGAAAAACTGTTTTTT. Its protein product is CASSSQGPSTNEKLFF.

The rearrangement links TRBV6-6 to TRBJ1-3; D might be TRBD1 (6 bases). The V and J ends lost 0 bases and 4 bases respectively, with 7 bases between them. The CDR3 covers 14 residues. The germline CDR1 and CDR2 sequences are MNHNY and SVGAGI (reference sequence). DNA for the CDR3: TGTGCCAGCAGTTACTCAGGGGGAGGAAACACCATATATTTT. Encoded protein: CASSYSGGGNTIYF.